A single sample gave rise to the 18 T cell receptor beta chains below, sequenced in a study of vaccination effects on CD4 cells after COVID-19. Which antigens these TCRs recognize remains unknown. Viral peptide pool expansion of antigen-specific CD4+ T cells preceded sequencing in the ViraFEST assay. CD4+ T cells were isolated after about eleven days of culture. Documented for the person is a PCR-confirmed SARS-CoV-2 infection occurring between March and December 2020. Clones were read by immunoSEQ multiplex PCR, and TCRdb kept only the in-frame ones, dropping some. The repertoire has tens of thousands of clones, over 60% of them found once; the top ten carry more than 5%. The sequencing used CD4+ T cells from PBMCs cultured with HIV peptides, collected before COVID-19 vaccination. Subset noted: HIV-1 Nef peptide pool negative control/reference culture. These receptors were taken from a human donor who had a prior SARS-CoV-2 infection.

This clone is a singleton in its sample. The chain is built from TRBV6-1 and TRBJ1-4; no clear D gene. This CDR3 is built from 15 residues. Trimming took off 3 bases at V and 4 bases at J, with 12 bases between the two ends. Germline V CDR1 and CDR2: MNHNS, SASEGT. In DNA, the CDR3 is TGTGCCAGCAGTGACGCTGGGCAGTATAATGAAAAACTGTTTTTT. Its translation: CASSDAGQYNEKLFF.

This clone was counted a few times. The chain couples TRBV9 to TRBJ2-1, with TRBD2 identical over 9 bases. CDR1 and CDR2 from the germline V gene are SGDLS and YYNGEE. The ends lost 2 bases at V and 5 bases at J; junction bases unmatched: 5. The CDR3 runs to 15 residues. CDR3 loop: CASSVSAGGNNEQFF. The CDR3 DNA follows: TGTGCCAGCAGCGTCTCAGCGGGAGGCAACAATGAGCAGTTCTTC.

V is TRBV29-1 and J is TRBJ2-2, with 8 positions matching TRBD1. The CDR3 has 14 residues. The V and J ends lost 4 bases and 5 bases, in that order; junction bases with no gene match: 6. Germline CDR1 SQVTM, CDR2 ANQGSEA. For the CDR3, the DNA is TGCAGCGTTGGACAGGGGCCGGAGACCGGGGAGCTGTTTTTT. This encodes CSVGQGPETGELFF.

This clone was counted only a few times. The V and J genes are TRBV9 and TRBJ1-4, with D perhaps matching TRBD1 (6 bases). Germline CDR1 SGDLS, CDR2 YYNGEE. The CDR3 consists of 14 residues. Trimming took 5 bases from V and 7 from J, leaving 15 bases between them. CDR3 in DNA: TGTGCCAGCAGTCCAGGGGTCGTTGGTGAAAAACTGTTTTTT. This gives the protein CASSPGVVGEKLFF.

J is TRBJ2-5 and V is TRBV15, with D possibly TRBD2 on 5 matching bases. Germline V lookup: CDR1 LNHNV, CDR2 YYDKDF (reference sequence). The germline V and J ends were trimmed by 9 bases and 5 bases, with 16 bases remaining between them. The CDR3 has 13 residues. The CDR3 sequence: CATSAGVWETQYF. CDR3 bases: TGTGCCACAAGTGCCGGGGTGTGGGAGACCCAGTACTTC. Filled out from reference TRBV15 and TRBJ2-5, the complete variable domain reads DAMVIQNPRYQVTQFGKPVTLSCSQTLNHNVMYWYQQKSSQAPKLLFHYYDKDFNNEADTPDNFQSRRPNTSFCFLDIRSPGLGDTAMYLCATSAGVWETQYFGPGTRLLVL.

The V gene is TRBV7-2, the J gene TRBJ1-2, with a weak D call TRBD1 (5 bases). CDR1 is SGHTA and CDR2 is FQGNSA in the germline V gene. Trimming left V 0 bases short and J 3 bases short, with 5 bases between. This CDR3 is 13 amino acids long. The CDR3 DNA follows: TGTGCCAGCAGCTTAGCCAGGGACTATGGCTACACCTTC. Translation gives CASSLARDYGYTF.

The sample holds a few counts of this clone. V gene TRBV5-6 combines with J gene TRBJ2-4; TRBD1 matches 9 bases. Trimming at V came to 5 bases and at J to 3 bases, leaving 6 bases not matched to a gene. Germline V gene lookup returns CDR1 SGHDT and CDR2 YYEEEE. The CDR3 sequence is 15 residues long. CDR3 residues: CASRRTGADKNIQYF. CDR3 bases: TGTGCCAGCAGGAGGACAGGGGCTGACAAAAACATTCAGTACTTC.

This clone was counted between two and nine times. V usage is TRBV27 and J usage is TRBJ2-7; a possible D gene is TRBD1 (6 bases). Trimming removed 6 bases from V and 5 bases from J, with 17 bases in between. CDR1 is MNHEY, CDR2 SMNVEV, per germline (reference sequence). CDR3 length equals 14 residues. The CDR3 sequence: CASRHTGLDDEQYF. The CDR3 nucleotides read TGTGCCAGCAGGCACACAGGGTTAGACGACGAGCAGTACTTC.

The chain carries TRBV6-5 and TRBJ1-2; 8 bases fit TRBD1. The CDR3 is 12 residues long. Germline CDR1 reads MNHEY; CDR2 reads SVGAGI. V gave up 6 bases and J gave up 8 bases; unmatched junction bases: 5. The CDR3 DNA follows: TGTGCCAGCAGCCCCGGACAGGGCGGCTACACCTTC. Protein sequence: CASSPGQGGYTF.

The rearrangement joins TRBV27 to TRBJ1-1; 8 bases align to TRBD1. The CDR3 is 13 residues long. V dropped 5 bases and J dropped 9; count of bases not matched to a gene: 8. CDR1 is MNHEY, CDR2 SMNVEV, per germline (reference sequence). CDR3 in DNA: TGTGCCAGCAGTCTCAACGGACAGGGACAAGCTTTCTTT. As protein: CASSLNGQGQAFF.

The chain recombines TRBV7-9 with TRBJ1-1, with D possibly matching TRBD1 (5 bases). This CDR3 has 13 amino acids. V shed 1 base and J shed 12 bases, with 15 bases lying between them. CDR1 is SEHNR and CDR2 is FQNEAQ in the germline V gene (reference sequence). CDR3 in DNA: TGTGCCAGCAGCTTAGAAGGGGTAGGTGTAACTTTCTTT. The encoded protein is CASSLEGVGVTFF. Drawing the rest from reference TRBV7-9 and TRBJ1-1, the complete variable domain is DTGVSQNPRHKITKRGQNVTFRCDPISEHNRLYWYRQTLGQGPEFLTYFQNEAQLEKSRLLSDRFSAERPKGSFSTLEIQRTEQGDSAMYLCASSLEGVGVTFFGQGTRLTVV.

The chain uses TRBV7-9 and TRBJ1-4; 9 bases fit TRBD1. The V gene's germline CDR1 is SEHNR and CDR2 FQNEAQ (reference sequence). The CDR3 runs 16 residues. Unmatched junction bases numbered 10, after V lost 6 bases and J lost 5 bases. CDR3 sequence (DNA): TGTGCCAGCAGAAACCCAGGCGGGACAGGGAATGAAAAACTGTTTTTT. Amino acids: CASRNPGGTGNEKLFF.

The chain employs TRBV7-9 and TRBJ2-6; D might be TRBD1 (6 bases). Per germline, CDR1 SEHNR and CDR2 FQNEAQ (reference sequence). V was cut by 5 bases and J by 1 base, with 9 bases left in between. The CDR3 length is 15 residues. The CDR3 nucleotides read TGTGCCAGCAGCGCAACAGGGTCTGGGGCCAACGTCCTGACTTTC. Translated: CASSATGSGANVLTF.

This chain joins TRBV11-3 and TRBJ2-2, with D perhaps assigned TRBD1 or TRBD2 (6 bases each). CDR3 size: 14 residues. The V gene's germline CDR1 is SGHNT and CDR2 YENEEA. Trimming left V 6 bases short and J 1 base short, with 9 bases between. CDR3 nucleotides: TGTGCCAGCAGAGGAGGGGGGAACACCGGGGAGCTGTTTTTT. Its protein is CASRGGGNTGELFF.

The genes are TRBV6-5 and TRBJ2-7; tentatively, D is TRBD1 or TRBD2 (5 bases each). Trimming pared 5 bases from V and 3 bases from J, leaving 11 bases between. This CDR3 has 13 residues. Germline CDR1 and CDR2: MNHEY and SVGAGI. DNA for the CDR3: TGTGCCAGCAGTACTAGGGGCCACTACGAGCAGTACTTC. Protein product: CASSTRGHYEQYF.

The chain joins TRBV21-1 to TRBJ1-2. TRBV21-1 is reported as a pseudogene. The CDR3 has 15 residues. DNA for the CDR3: TGTGCCAGCAGCAAATCGGGTTTGGGGGACTATGGCTACACCTTC. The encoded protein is CASSKSGLGDYGYTF.

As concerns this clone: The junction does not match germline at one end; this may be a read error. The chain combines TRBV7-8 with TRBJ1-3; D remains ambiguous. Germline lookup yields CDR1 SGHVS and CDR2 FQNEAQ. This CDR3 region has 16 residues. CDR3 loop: CASSLGFANSRNTIYF. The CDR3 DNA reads TGTGCCAGCAGCTTAGGGTTCGCTAACTCTAGAAACACCATATATTTT. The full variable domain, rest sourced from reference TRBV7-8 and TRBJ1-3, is GAGVSQSPRYKVAKRGQDVALRCDPISGHVSLFWYQQALGQGPEFLTYFQNEAQLDKSGLPSDRFFAERPEGSVSTLKIQRTQQEDSAVYLCASSLGFANSRNTIYFGEGSWLTVV.

The CDR3 region has the DNA TGTGCCAGCAGTGAACAAGCTTATAGTAATGGCTACACCTTC. This sequence encodes CASSEQAYSNGYTF. The V and J genes are TRBV6-1 and TRBJ1-2; D gene uncertain. Per the germline V gene, CDR1 is MNHNS and CDR2 is SASEGT. The CDR3 loop spans 14 amino acids. V was cut by 2 bases and J by 6 bases, with 13 bases left in between.